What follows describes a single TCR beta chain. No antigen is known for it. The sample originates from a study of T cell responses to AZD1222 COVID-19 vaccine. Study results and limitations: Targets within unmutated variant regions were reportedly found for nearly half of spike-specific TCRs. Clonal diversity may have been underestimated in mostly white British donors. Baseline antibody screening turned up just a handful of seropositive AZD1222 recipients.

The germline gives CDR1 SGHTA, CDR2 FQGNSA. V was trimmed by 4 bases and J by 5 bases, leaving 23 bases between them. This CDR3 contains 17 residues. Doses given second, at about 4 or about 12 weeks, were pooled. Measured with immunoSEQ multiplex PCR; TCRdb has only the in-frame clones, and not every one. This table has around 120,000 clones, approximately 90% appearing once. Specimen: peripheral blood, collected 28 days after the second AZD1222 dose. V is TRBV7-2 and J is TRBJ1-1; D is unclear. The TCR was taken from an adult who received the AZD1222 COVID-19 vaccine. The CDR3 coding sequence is TGTGCCAGCAGCTCCATAGTGGACGGTCGTAGAGGGACTGAAGCTTTCTTT. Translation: CASSSIVDGRRGTEAFF.